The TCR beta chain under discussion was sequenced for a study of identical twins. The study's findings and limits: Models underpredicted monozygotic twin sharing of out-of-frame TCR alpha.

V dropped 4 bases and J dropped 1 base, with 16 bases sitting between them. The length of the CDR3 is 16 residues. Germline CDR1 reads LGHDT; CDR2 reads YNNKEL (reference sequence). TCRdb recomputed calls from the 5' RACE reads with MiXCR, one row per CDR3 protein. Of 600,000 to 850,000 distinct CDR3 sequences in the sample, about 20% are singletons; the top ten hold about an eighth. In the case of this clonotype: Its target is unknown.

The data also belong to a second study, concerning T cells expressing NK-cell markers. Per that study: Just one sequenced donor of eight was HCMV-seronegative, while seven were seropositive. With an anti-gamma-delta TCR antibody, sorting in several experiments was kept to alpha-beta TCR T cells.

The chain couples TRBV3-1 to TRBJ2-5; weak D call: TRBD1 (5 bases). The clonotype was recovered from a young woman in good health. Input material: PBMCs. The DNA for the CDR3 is TGTGCCAGCAGCCCCCGTTGGCCGACAGCCCAAGAGACCCAGTACTTC. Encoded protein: CASSPRWPTAQETQYF.